Listed below are T cell receptor beta chains from one sample, sequenced in a study of shared clonotypes between healthy human individuals. Assay used: immunoSEQ multiplex PCR; TCRdb lists only in-frame clones, some missing. The sample contains over a million clones, 70% to 80% of which appear only once. Source material: memory CD4+ T cells from PBMCs. These receptors all stem from a man aged 18 to 30 in good health. Some clones in this sample may be carry-over from other donors' samples. CDR3s include the opening cysteine and the closing phenylalanine or tryptophan. Each record gives: J gene, V gene, clone size, D gene, CDR3 protein, CDR3 DNA. A D gene is named only where the DNA matches it firmly. For some rows the clone size is stated as once, few or many, or as a class when expanded; others skip it.

>TRBJ2-7|TRBV14|NA|TRBD1
CASSQDWRTGDSYEQYF
TGTGCCAGCAGCCAAGATTGGAGGACAGGGGATTCCTACGAGCAGTACTTC
>TRBJ2-5|TRBV11-3|NA|NA
CASSPIGGETQYF
TGTGCCAGCAGCCCGATCGGGGGAGAGACCCAGTACTTC
>TRBJ1-5|TRBV28|NA|TRBD1
CASNAPRTGGNQPQHF
TGTGCCAGCAACGCTCCCCGGACAGGGGGCAATCAGCCCCAGCATTTT
>TRBJ1-4|TRBV28|many|NA
CASSSYRTGTNEKLFF
TGTGCCAGCAGCTCCTATCGGACCGGCACTAATGAAAAACTGTTTTTT
>TRBJ2-1|TRBV6-6|few|NA
CASSFTGSSYNEQFF
TGTGCCAGCAGCTTTACAGGGAGCTCCTACAATGAGCAGTTCTTC
>TRBJ2-1|TRBV9|once|NA
CASSVSGGSYNEQFF
TGTGCCAGCAGCGTAAGCGGAGGCTCCTACAATGAGCAGTTCTTC
>TRBJ1-2|TRBV5-6|NA|TRBD1
CASGTVNFGYTF
TGTGCCAGCGGGACAGTGAATTTTGGCTACACCTTC
>TRBJ2-2|TRBV7-3|NA|TRBD2
CASSSGLAGAGNTGELFF
TGTGCCAGCAGTTCAGGACTAGCGGGAGCAGGGAACACCGGGGAGCTGTTTTTT
>TRBJ1-3|TRBV15|NA|NA
CATSRDTGTGNTIYF
TGTGCCACCAGCAGAGACACCGGGACTGGAAACACCATATATTTT
>TRBJ2-7|TRBV5-6|few|TRBD1
CASSPRGQAGEQYF
TGTGCCAGCAGCCCTCGGGGACAGGCTGGCGAGCAGTACTTC
>TRBJ2-7|TRBV2|once|NA
CASCRTAYEQYF
TGTGCCAGCTGTAGGACAGCCTACGAGCAGTACTTC
>TRBJ2-3|TRBV5-4|NA|NA
CASSLGLATTDTQYF
TGTGCCAGCAGCTTAGGGCTAGCGACGACAGATACGCAGTATTTT
>TRBJ2-7|TRBV28|NA|NA
CASSFTGPYEQYF
TGTGCCAGCAGTTTTACGGGACCCTACGAGCAGTACTTC
>TRBJ2-1|TRBV11-1|NA|TRBD2
CASSGGASGTYNEQFF
TGTGCCAGCAGCGGGGGGGCTAGCGGGACTTACAATGAGCAGTTCTTC
>TRBJ1-4|TRBV7-9|NA|NA
CASSLALAEKLFF
TGTGCCAGCAGCTTAGCCTTGGCGGAAAAACTGTTTTTT
>TRBJ1-1|TRBV7-2|NA|NA
CASSLMQVMNTEAFF
TGTGCCAGCAGCTTAATGCAGGTAATGAACACTGAAGCTTTCTTT
>TRBJ2-3|TRBV19|few|TRBD1
CASSNPGQGYTDTQYF
TGTGCCAGTAGTAACCCAGGACAGGGGTATACAGATACGCAGTATTTT
>TRBJ2-2|TRBV18|once|NA
CASSAQTPNTGELFF
TGTGCCAGCTCAGCACAGACGCCGAACACCGGGGAGCTGTTTTTT
>TRBJ2-4|TRBV6-6|NA|NA
CASAGSQATLQNIQYF
TGTGCCAGCGCCGGAAGTCAGGCGACCCTACAAAACATTCAGTACTTC
>TRBJ2-5|TRBV2|NA|TRBD2
CASSEAGGKETQYF
TGTGCCAGCAGTGAAGCGGGGGGGAAAGAGACCCAGTACTTC
>TRBJ2-7|TRBV28|few|TRBD1
CASSLPGTGITYEQYF
TGTGCCAGCAGTTTACCAGGGACAGGCATTACCTACGAGCAGTACTTC
>TRBJ2-5|TRBV5-1|NA|NA
CASSPSGLTKETQYF
TGCGCCAGCAGCCCCTCCGGCCTCACGAAAGAGACCCAGTACTTC
>TRBJ2-7|TRBV28|once|TRBD2
CASSLVGGGVVAYEQYF
TGTGCCAGCAGTTTAGTGGGCGGGGGGGTGGTCGCCTACGAGCAGTACTTC
>TRBJ2-1|TRBV11-2|NA|NA
CASSSDRGLRSNEQFF
TGTGCCAGCAGCAGCGACCGGGGCCTCCGGTCCAATGAGCAGTTCTTC
>TRBJ2-7|TRBV5-1|many|NA
CASSLRTTTYEQYF
TGCGCCAGCAGTTTGAGGACGACCACCTACGAGCAGTACTTC
>TRBJ1-1|TRBV29-1|NA|NA
CSVERGTLGTEAFF
TGCAGCGTTGAACGTGGGACATTAGGGACTGAAGCTTTCTTT
>TRBJ1-3|TRBV18|NA|NA
CASSPSVSSGNTIYF
TGTGCCAGCTCACCATCAGTGAGCTCTGGAAACACCATATATTTT
>TRBJ1-5|TRBV6-1|NA|NA
CASSEAAPGLNQPQHF
TGTGCCAGCAGTGAAGCGGCCCCGGGGCTTAATCAGCCCCAGCATTTT
>TRBJ1-1|TRBV29-1|few|NA
CSVGPGLNTEAFF
TGCAGCGTTGGGCCAGGACTGAACACTGAAGCTTTCTTT
>TRBJ2-1|TRBV7-2|NA|NA
CASSLIPGSYNEQFF
TGTGCCAGCAGCTTAATTCCGGGCTCCTACAATGAGCAGTTCTTC
>TRBJ2-5|TRBV30|NA|NA
CAWILTETQYF
TGTGCCTGGATTCTGACGGAGACCCAGTACTTC
>TRBJ2-4|TRBV7-2|NA|TRBD2
CASSLAGGTKNIQYF
TGTGCCAGCAGCCTAGCGGGAGGTACCAAAAACATTCAGTACTTC
>TRBJ2-7|TRBV5-1|once|TRBD1
CASSPQGQGLYEQYF
TGCGCCAGCAGCCCTCAGGGACAGGGGCTCTACGAGCAGTACTTC
>TRBJ2-7|TRBV28|NA|TRBD2
CATLPASGGRVYEQYF
TGTGCCACCCTCCCCGCTAGCGGAGGACGGGTCTACGAGCAGTACTTC
>TRBJ2-5|TRBV5-1|NA|TRBD1
CASSGQAIQETQYF
TGCGCCAGCTCGGGACAGGCTATTCAAGAGACCCAGTACTTC
>TRBJ2-4|TRBV14|NA|NA
CASSQPTRDLRDIQYF
TGTGCCAGCAGCCAACCCACGCGGGACTTAAGGGACATTCAGTACTTC
>TRBJ2-1|TRBV7-3|NA|NA
CASSLRGSYNEQFF
TGTGCCAGCAGCCTCAGGGGCTCCTACAATGAGCAGTTCTTC
>TRBJ2-7|TRBV4-1|NA|NA
CASSQGGTPTYEQYF
TGCGCCAGCAGCCAAGGCGGGACGCCTACCTACGAGCAGTACTTC
>TRBJ1-2|TRBV28|many|TRBD1
CASSLGTGGLGYGYTF
TGTGCCAGCAGTCTCGGGACAGGGGGCCTGGGGTATGGCTACACCTTC
>TRBJ2-2|TRBV7-7|NA|NA
CASSTTPGGTGELFF
TGTGCCAGCAGCACGACCCCCGGCGGCACCGGGGAGCTGTTTTTT
>TRBJ2-3|TRBV7-9|NA|TRBD2
CASSLEAAGADTQYF
TGTGCCAGCAGCTTAGAAGCGGCGGGAGCAGATACGCAGTATTTT